Presented here are 3 T cell receptor beta chains from one specimen sequenced in a study of post-analysis software for immune sequencing data. Study observations and caveats: When patients were compared with controls, a handful of TRBV segments were more frequent, TRBV5-6, TRBV5-1 and TRBV20-1 among them.

Their antigen targets remain unknown. Carried by the TCR beta cDNA libraries were unique molecular identifiers. TCRdb independently ran MiXCR on the PCR reads; one entry per CDR3 protein. Among some 240,000 distinct CDR3 sequences listed, less than 40% were seen once. The specimen sequenced was blood. These TCRs come from a girl aged 5-17 years with multiple sclerosis.

In the case of this clonotype: This could be a read error, since a much larger clone is one nucleotide away. This chain joins TRBV6-5 and TRBJ1-1; D is ambiguous. Germline CDR1 MNHEY, CDR2 SVGAGI. The CDR3 is made up of 12 amino acids. The CDR3 DNA reads TGTGCCAGCAGAAAAGAGAACGCTGAAGCTTTCTTT. Translation gives CASRKENAEAFF.

The V gene is TRBV5-1, the J gene TRBJ1-5, with D uncertain. Germline V CDR1 and CDR2: SGHRS, YFSETQ. The germline V and J ends were trimmed by 1 base and 0 bases, with 8 bases remaining between them. The CDR3 extends over 15 amino acids. CDR3: CASSLLPGSNQPQHF. The CDR3, as DNA: TGCGCCAGCAGCTTGTTACCTGGTAGCAATCAGCCCCAGCATTTT.

This clonotype was recorded a few times. The chain links TRBV25-1 to TRBJ1-2; D unresolved. CDR1 and CDR2 (germline): MGHDK, SYGVNS. The CDR3 is 14 residues long. V lost 1 base and J 4 bases, leaving 10 bases between the germline ends. The CDR3 here is CASSELRGRYGYTF. In DNA, the CDR3 is TGTGCCAGCAGTGAATTGCGAGGGCGCTATGGCTACACCTTC.